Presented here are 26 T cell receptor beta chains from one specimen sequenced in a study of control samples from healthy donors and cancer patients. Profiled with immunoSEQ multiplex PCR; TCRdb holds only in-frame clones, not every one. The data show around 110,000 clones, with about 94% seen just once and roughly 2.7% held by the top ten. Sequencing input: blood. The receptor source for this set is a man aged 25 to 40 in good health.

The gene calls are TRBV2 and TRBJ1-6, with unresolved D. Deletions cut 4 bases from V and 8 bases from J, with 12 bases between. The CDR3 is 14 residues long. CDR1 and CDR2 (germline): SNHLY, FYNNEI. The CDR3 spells CASSGPSRDSPLHF. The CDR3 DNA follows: TGTGCCAGCAGTGGACCCAGTCGGGATTCACCCCTCCACTTT.

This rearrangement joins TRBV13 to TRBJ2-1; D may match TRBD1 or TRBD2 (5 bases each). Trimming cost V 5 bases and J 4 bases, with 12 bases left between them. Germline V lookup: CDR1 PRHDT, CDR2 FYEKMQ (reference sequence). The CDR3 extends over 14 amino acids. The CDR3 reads CASSLTGPYNEQFF. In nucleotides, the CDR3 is TGTGCCAGCAGCCTTACGGGACCTTACAATGAGCAGTTCTTC.

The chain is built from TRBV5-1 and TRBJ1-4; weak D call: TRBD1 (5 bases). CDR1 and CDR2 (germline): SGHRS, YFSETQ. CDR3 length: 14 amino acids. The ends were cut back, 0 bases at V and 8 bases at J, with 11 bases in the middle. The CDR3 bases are TGCGCCAGCAGCTTGGACAGGCTTGAAGAAAAACTGTTTTTT. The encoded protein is CASSLDRLEEKLFF.

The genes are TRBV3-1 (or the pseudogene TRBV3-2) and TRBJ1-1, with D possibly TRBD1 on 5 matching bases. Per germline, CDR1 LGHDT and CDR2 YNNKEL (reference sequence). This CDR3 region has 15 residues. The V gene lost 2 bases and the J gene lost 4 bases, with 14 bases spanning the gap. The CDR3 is CASSQRPGVGTEAFF. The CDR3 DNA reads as TGTGCCAGCAGCCAACGCCCGGGGGTAGGCACTGAAGCTTTCTTT.

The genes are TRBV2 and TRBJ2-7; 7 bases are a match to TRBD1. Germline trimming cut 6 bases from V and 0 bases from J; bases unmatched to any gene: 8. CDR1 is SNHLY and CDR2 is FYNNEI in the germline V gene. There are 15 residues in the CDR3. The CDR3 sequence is CASSPDRDLSYEQYF. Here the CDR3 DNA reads TGTGCCAGCAGCCCCGACAGGGACCTCTCCTACGAGCAGTACTTC.

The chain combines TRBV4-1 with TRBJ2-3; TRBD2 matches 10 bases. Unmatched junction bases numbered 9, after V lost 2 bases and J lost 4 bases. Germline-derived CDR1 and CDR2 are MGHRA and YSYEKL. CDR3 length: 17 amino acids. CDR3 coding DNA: TGCGCCAGCAGCCAACCCCCGGCTAGCGGGGGATCAGATACGCAGTATTTT. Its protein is CASSQPPASGGSDTQYF.

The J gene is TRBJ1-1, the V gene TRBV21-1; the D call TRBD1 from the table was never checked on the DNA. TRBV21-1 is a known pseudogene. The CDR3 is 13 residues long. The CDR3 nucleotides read TGTGCCAGCAGCCCGCTAGGGGACACTGAAGCTTTCTTT. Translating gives CASSPLGDTEAFF.

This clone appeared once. CDR3 sequence reads: CASRPGQGTVEQYF. Written as DNA, the CDR3 is TGTGCCAGCAGACCGGGACAGGGTACGGTCGAGCAGTACTTC. The V call is TRBV2, the J call TRBJ2-7; 9 positions match TRBD1. V was clipped by 6 bases and J by 6 bases; unmatched bases: 9. Germline V gene sequence: CDR1 SNHLY, CDR2 FYNNEI. The CDR3 is 14 residues long.

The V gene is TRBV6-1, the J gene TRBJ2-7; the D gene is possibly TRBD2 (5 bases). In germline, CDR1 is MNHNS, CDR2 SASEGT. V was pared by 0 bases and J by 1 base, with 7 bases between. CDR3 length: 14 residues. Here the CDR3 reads CASSEARESYEQYV. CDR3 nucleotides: TGTGCCAGCAGTGAAGCACGGGAATCCTACGAGCAGTACGTC.

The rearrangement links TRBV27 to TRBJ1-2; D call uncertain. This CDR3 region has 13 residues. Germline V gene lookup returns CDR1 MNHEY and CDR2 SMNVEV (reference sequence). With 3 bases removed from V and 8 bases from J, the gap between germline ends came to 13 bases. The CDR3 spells CASSFQAFGGYTF. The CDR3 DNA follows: TGTGCCAGCAGTTTCCAGGCTTTTGGGGGCTACACCTTC.

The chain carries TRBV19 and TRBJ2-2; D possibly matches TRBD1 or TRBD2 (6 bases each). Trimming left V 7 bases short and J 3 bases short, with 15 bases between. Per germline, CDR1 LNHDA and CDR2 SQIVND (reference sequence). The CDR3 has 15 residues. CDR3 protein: CASKLRGADTGELFF. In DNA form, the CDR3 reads TGTGCCAGTAAACTTAGGGGGGCGGACACCGGGGAGCTGTTTTTT.

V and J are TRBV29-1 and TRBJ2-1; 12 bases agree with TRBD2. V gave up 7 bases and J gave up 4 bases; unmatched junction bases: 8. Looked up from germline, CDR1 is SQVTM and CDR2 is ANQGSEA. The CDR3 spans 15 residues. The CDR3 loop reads CSAKLAGGPYNEQFF. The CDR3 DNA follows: TGCAGCGCGAAACTAGCGGGGGGCCCATACAATGAGCAGTTCTTC.

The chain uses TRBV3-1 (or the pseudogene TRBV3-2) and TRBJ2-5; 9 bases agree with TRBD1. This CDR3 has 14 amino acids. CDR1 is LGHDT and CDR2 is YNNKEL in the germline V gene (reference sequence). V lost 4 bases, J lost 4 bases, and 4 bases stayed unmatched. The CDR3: CASSRDRVGETQYF. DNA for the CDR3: TGTGCCAGCAGCCGGGACAGGGTGGGAGAGACCCAGTACTTC.

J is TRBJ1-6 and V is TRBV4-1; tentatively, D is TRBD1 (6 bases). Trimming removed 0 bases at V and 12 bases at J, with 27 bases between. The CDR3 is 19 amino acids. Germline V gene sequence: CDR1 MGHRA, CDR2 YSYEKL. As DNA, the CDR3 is TGCGCCAGCAGCCAAGAAGAGGGGACATGGGATATAGGGGCTGGACCCCTCCACTTT. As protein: CASSQEEGTWDIGAGPLHF.

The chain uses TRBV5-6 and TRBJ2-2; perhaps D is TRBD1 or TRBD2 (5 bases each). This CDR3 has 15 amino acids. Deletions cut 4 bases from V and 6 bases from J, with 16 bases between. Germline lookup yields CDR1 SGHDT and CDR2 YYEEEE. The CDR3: CASSLGTWGAGELFF. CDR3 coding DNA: TGTGCCAGCAGCCTGGGGACCTGGGGAGCCGGGGAGCTGTTTTTT.

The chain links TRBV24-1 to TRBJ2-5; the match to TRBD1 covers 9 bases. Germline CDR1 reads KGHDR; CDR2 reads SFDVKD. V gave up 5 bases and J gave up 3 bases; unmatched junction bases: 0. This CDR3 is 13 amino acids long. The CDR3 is CATSGDREETQYF. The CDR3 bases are TGTGCCACCAGTGGGGACAGGGAAGAGACCCAGTACTTC.

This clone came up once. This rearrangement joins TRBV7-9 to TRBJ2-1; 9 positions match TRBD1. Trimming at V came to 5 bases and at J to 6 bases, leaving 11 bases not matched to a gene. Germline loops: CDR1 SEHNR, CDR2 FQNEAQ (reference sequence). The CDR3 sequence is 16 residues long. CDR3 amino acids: CASSPRRDRDPNEQFF. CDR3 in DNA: TGTGCCAGCAGCCCCCGCCGGGACAGGGATCCCAATGAGCAGTTCTTC.

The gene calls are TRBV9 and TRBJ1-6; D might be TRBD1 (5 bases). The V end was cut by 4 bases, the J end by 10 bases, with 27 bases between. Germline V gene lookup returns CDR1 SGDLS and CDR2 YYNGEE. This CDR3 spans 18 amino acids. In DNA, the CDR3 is TGTGCCAGCAGCCTTACGGGGCAGGCGGAATCATCTTACTCACCCCTCCACTTT. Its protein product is CASSLTGQAESSYSPLHF.

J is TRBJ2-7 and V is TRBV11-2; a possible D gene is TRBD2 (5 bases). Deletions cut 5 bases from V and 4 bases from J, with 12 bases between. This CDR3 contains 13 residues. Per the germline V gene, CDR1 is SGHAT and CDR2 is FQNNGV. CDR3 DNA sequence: TGTGCCAGCAGCCCGAGGACGGGGTACGAGCAGTACTTC. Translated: CASSPRTGYEQYF.

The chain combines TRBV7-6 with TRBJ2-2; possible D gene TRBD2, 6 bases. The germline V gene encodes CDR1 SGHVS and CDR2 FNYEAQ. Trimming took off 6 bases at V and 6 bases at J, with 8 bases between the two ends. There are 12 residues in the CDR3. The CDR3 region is CASRGGSGELFF. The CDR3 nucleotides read TGTGCCAGCAGGGGGGGTTCCGGGGAGCTGTTTTTT.

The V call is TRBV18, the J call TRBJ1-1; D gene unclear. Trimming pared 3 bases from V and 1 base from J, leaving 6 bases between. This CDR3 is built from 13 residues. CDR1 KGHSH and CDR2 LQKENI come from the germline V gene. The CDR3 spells CASSPGKNTEAFF. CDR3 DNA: TGTGCCAGCTCACCGGGGAAGAACACTGAAGCTTTCTTT.

The CDR3 DNA is TGTGCCTCTACCGACAGGGGATTCAACACCATATATTTT. Translating gives CASTDRGFNTIYF. The chain joins TRBV10-3 to TRBJ1-3, with TRBD1 identical over 8 bases. Unmatched junction bases numbered 10, after V lost 11 bases and J lost 7 bases. Germline loops: CDR1 ENHRY, CDR2 SYGVKD. The CDR3 runs to 13 residues.

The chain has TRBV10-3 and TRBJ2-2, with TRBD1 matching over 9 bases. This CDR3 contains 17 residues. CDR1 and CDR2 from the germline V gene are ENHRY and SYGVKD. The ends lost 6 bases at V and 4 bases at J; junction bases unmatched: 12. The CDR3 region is CAIRGTGLTWGTGELFF. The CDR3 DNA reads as TGTGCCATCAGGGGGACAGGGCTGACTTGGGGCACCGGGGAGCTGTTTTTT.

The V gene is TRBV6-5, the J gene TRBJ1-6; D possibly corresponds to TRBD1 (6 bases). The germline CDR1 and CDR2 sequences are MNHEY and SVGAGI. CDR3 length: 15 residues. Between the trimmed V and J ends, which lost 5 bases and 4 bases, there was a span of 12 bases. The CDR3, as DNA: TGTGCCAGCAGTAAACACAGGGAGTATAATTCACCCCTCCACTTT. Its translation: CASSKHREYNSPLHF.

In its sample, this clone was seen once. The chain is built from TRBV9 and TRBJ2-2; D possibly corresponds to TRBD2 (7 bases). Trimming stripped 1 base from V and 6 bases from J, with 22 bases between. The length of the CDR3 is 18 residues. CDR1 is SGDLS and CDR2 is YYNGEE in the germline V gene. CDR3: CASSVPRDSLGGAGELFF. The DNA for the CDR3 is TGTGCCAGCAGCGTACCGAGGGACTCACTAGGGGGGGCCGGGGAGCTGTTTTTT.

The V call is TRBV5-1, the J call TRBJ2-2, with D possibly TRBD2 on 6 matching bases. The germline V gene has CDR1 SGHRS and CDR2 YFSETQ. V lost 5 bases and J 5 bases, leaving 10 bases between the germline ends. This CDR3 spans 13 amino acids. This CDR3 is CASRRAGTGELFF. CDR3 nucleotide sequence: TGCGCCAGCAGGAGGGCGGGGACCGGGGAGCTGTTTTTT. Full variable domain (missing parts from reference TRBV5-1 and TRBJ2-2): KAGVTQTPRYLIKTRGQQVTLSCSPISGHRSVSWYQQTPGQGLQFLFEYFSETQRNKGNFPGRFSGRQFSNSRSEMNVSTLELGDSALYLCASRRAGTGELFFGEGSRLTVL.